This T cell receptor beta chain was captured in a study of T cell clusters in autoimmune cytopenias. The germline CDR1 and CDR2 sequences are SNHLY and FYNNEI. There are 16 residues in the CDR3. TRB was amplified by touch-down multiplex PCR, primer pools A and B combined. TCRdb reanalyzed the multiplex PCR reads and collapses them to one entry per CDR3 protein, without DNA. The sample has about 4,000 distinct CDR3 sequences. TRB was amplified from around 250 ng of peripheral blood genomic DNA per sample. What was sequenced was peripheral blood. The V and J genes are TRBV2 and TRBJ1-3; as DNA is missing, the TRBD1 call by TCRdb cannot be tested. This clonotype was sampled from a human donor with an autoimmune cytopenia or autoimmune hepatitis (not recorded which). This CDR3 is CASGLRTGFSGNTIYF.